These T cell receptor beta chains were read from a single sample in a study of CD8 T cells in Susac syndrome. Using its own MiXCR run on the immunoSEQ multiplex PCR reads, TCRdb lists one record per CDR3 protein. The table records under 250,000 distinct CDR3 sequences, approximately 92% of them present only once. Sample: CD4+ T cells from PBMCs. The receptors originated from a human donor with multiple sclerosis. The CDR3 runs from the conserved cysteine through the conserved F or W. Each record gives: J gene, clone size, V gene, D gene, CDR3 length, CDR3 DNA, CDR3 protein. A D gene is named only where the DNA matches it firmly. Clone sizes are given selectively: once, few, many, or a class where the clone is expanded.

j_call: TRBJ1-2
clone_size: NA
v_call: TRBV29-1
d_call: NA
cdr3_length: 14
cdr3_nt: TGCAGCGTTGAAGTCTGGGAGAAAGGCTATGGCTACACCTTC
cdr3_aa: CSVEVWEKGYGYTF

j_call: TRBJ1-2
clone_size: NA
v_call: TRBV5-1
d_call: NA
cdr3_length: 13
cdr3_nt: TGCGCCAGCAGCCCGGCCGCGGGGCAAGGCTACACCTTC
cdr3_aa: CASSPAAGQGYTF

j_call: TRBJ1-2
clone_size: NA
v_call: TRBV6-5
d_call: NA
cdr3_length: 14
cdr3_nt: TGTGCCAGCAGTGCAGCGACAGCTAACTATGGCTACACCTTC
cdr3_aa: CASSAATANYGYTF

j_call: TRBJ2-1
clone_size: NA
v_call: TRBV20-1
d_call: TRBD2
cdr3_length: 14
cdr3_nt: TGCAGTGCTAAACTAGCGGGAGGGCTCGATGAGCAGTTCTTC
cdr3_aa: CSAKLAGGLDEQFF

j_call: TRBJ2-6
clone_size: NA
v_call: TRBV25-1
d_call: TRBD2
cdr3_length: 19
cdr3_nt: TGTGCCAGCAGTGAATCGGGACTAGCGGGAGTTTCTGGGGCCAACGTCCTGACTTTC
cdr3_aa: CASSESGLAGVSGANVLTF

j_call: TRBJ1-1
clone_size: NA
v_call: TRBV5-4
d_call: NA
cdr3_length: 15
cdr3_nt: TGTGCCAGCAGCTTGGTGGACAATCCCAACCCTGAAGCTTTCTTT
cdr3_aa: CASSLVDNPNPEAFF

j_call: TRBJ2-3
clone_size: NA
v_call: TRBV5-1
d_call: NA
cdr3_length: 14
cdr3_nt: TGCGCCAGCAGCTTGGGGACAGACACAGATACGCAGTATTTT
cdr3_aa: CASSLGTDTDTQYF

j_call: TRBJ1-2
clone_size: once
v_call: TRBV7-9
d_call: NA
cdr3_length: 13
cdr3_nt: TGTGCCAGCAGCGAAGCCCCAGACTATGGCTACACCTTC
cdr3_aa: CASSEAPDYGYTF

j_call: TRBJ1-2
clone_size: NA
v_call: TRBV3-1
d_call: TRBD1
cdr3_length: 16
cdr3_nt: TGTGCCAGCAGCCAAGGGGGACAGGGGGCACTAGGAGGCTACACCTTC
cdr3_aa: CASSQGGQGALGGYTF

j_call: TRBJ1-5
clone_size: NA
v_call: TRBV6-1
d_call: NA
cdr3_length: 14
cdr3_nt: TGTGCCAGCGACAGAGGGGGTAGCAATCAGCCCCAGCATTTT
cdr3_aa: CASDRGGSNQPQHF

j_call: TRBJ1-1
clone_size: NA
v_call: TRBV7-9
d_call: TRBD1
cdr3_length: 15
cdr3_nt: TGTGCCAGCAGACGTCCGGGACAGCAGAACACTGAAGCTTTCTTT
cdr3_aa: CASRRPGQQNTEAFF

j_call: TRBJ2-2
clone_size: NA
v_call: TRBV2
d_call: TRBD1
cdr3_length: 20
cdr3_nt: TGTGCCAGCAGTGAAAGGGACGGACAGGCCTTCCTGAGAGACACCGGGGAGCTGTTTTTT
cdr3_aa: CASSERDGQAFLRDTGELFF

j_call: TRBJ1-2
clone_size: NA
v_call: TRBV23-1
d_call: NA
cdr3_length: 15
cdr3_nt: TGCGCCAGCAGTCAAGAACTAATACCGGCCAATGGCTACACCTTC
cdr3_aa: CASSQELIPANGYTF

j_call: TRBJ2-4
clone_size: NA
v_call: TRBV6-5
d_call: NA
cdr3_length: 16
cdr3_nt: TGTGCCAGCAGTTACGACAGGTTCGGTGCCAAAAACATTCAGTACTTC
cdr3_aa: CASSYDRFGAKNIQYF

j_call: TRBJ2-7
clone_size: NA
v_call: TRBV28
d_call: NA
cdr3_length: 14
cdr3_nt: TGTGCCAGCAGTTCATGGGGGGCCTCCTACGAGCAGTACTTC
cdr3_aa: CASSSWGASYEQYF

j_call: TRBJ1-4
clone_size: NA
v_call: TRBV7-9
d_call: NA
cdr3_length: 13
cdr3_nt: TGTGCCAGCAATTTGGGTGCGGATGAAAAACTGTTTTTT
cdr3_aa: CASNLGADEKLFF

j_call: TRBJ2-1
clone_size: NA
v_call: TRBV19
d_call: NA
cdr3_length: 14
cdr3_nt: TGTGCCAGTGCCCGGCCTAGCGTAGGCTTTGAGCAGTTCTTC
cdr3_aa: CASARPSVGFEQFF

j_call: TRBJ1-3
clone_size: few
v_call: TRBV4-3
d_call: NA
cdr3_length: 16
cdr3_nt: TGCGCCAGCAGCCAAGATCCCGGGATCCGGCGCAACACCATATATTTT
cdr3_aa: CASSQDPGIRRNTIYF